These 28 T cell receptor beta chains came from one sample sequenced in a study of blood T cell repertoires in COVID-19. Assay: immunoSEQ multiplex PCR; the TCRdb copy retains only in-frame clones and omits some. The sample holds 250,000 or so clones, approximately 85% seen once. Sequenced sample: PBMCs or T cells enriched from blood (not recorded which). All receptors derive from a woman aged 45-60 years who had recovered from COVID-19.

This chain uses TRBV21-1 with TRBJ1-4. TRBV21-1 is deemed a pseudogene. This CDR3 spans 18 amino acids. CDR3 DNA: TGTGCCAGCAGCAAAGTAGCTCCCCCTCGAGGTAATAATGAAAAACTGTTTTTT. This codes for CASSKVAPPRGNNEKLFF.

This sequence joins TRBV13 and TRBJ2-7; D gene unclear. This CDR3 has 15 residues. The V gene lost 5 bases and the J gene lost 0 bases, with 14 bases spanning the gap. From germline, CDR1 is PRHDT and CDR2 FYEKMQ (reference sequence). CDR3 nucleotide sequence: TGTGCCAGCAGCCCCCCCGGCAGGCACTCCTACGAGCAGTACTTC. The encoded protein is CASSPPGRHSYEQYF.

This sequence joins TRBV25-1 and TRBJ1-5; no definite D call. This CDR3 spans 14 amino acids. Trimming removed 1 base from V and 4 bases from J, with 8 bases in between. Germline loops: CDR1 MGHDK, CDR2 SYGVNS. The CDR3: CASSESYVNQPQHF. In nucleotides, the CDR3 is TGTGCCAGCAGTGAATCTTATGTTAATCAGCCCCAGCATTTT. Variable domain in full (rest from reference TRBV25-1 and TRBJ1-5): EADIYQTPRYLVIGTGKKITLECSQTMGHDKMYWYQQDPGMELHLIHYSYGVNSTEKGDLSSESTVSRIRTEHFPLTLESARPSHTSQYLCASSESYVNQPQHFGDGTRLSIL.

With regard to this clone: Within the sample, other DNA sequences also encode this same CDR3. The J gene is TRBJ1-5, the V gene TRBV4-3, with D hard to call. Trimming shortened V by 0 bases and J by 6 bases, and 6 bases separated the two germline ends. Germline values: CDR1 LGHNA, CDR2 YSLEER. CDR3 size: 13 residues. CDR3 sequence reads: CASSQDSSQPQHF. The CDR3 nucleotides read TGCGCCAGCAGCCAAGATTCTTCTCAGCCCCAGCATTTT.

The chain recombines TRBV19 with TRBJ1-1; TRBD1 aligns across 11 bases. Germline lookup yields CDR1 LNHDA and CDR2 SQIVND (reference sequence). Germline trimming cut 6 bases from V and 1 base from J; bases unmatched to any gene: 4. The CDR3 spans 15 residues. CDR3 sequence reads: CASRRTGGANTEAFF. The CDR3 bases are TGTGCCAGTAGAAGGACAGGGGGCGCGAACACTGAAGCTTTCTTT.

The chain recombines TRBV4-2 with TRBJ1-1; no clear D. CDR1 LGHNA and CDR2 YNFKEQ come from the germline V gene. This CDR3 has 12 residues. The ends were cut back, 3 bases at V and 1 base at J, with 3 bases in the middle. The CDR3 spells CASSHKNTEAFF. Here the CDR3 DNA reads TGTGCCAGCAGCCATAAGAACACTGAAGCTTTCTTT.

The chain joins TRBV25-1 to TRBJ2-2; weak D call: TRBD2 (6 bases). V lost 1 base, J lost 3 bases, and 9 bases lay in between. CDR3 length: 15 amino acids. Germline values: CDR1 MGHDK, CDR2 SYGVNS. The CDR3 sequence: CASSELERDTGELFF. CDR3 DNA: TGTGCCAGCAGTGAATTGGAGCGGGACACCGGGGAGCTGTTTTTT. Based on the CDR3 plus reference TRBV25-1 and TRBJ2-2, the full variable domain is EADIYQTPRYLVIGTGKKITLECSQTMGHDKMYWYQQDPGMELHLIHYSYGVNSTEKGDLSSESTVSRIRTEHFPLTLESARPSHTSQYLCASSELERDTGELFFGEGSRLTVL.

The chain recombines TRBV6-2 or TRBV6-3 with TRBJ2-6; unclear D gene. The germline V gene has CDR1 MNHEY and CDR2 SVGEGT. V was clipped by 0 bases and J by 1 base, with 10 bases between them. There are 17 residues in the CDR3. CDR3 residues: CASSYSRKLSGANVLTF. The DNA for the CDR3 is TGTGCCAGCAGTTACTCGAGGAAGTTATCTGGGGCCAACGTCCTGACTTTC.

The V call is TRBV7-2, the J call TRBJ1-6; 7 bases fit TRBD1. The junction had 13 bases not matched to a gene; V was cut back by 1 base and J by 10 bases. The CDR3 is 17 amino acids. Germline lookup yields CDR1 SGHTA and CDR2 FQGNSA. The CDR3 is CASSLGGTASGSSPLHF. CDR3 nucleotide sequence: TGTGCCAGCAGCTTAGGTGGGACAGCATCTGGCTCCTCACCCCTCCACTTT. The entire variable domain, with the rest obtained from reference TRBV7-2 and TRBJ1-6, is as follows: GAGVSQSPSNKVTEKGKDVELRCDPISGHTALYWYRQSLGQGLEFLIYFQGNSAPDKSGLPSDRFSAERTGGSVSTLTIQRTQQEDSAVYLCASSLGGTASGSSPLHFGNGTRLTVT.

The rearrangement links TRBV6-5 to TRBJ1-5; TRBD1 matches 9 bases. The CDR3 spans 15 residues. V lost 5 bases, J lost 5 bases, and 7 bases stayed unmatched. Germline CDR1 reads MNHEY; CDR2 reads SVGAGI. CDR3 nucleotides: TGTGCCAGCAGTACGGGACAGGGAAGGGATCAGCCCCAGCATTTT. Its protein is CASSTGQGRDQPQHF.

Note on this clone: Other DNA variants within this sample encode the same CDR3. CDR3: CASSLDRNYGYTF. CDR3 bases: TGTGCCAGCAGTCTGGACAGAAACTATGGCTACACCTTC. This chain connects TRBV28 to TRBJ1-2; D might be TRBD1 (6 bases). CDR1 MDHEN and CDR2 SYDVKM come from the germline V gene. This CDR3 has 13 residues. V gave up 5 bases and J gave up 2 bases, with 9 bases separating them.

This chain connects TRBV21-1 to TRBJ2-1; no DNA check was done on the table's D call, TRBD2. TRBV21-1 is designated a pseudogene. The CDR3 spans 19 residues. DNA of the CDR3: TGTGCCAGCAGCACTGGGGGACTAGCGGGAGGTGGCTCCTACAATGAGCAGTTCTTC. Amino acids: CASSTGGLAGGGSYNEQFF.

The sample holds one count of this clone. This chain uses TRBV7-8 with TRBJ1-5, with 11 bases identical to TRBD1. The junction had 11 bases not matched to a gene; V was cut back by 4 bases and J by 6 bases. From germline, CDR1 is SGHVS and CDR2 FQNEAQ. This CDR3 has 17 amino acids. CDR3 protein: CASSSILRTGGGQPQHF. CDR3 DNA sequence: TGTGCCAGCAGCTCTATACTAAGGACAGGGGGCGGTCAGCCCCAGCATTTT.

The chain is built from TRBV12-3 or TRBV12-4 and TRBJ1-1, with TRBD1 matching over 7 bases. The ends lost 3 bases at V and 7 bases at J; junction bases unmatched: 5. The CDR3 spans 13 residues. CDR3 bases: TGTGCCAGCAGTTTCTACAGGGGAAATGAAGCTTTCTTT. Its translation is CASSFYRGNEAFF.

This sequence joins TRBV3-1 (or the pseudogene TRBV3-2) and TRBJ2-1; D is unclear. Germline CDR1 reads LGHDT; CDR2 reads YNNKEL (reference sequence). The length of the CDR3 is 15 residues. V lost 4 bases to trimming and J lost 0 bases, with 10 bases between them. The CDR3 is CASSLQISSYNEQFF. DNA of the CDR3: TGTGCCAGCAGCCTCCAAATTAGCTCCTACAATGAGCAGTTCTTC.

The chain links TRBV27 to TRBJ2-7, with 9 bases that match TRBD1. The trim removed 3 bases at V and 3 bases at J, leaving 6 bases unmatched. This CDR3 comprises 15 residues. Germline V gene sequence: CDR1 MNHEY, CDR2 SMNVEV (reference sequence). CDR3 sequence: CASSFGQGRLYEQYF. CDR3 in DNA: TGTGCCAGCAGTTTTGGACAGGGGAGACTCTACGAGCAGTACTTC.

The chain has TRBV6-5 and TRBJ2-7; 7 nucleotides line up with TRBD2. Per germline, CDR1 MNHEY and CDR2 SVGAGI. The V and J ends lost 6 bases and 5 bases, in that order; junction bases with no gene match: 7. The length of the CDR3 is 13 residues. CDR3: CASRGGVAHEQYF. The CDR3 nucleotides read TGTGCCAGCAGGGGGGGGGTAGCGCACGAGCAGTACTTC.

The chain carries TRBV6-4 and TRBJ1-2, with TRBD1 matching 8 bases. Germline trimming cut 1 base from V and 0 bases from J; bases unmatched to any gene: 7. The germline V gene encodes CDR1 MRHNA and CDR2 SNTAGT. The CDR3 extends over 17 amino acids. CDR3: CASSDCTGGLSNYGYTF. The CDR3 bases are TGTGCCAGCAGTGACTGTACAGGGGGGTTATCTAACTATGGCTACACCTTC.

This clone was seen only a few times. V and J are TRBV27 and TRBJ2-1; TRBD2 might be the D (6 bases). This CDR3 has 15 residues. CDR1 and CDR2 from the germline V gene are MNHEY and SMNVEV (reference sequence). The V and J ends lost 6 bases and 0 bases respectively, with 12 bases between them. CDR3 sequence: CASRTRGSSYNEQFF. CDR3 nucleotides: TGTGCCAGCAGAACACGGGGGAGCTCCTACAATGAGCAGTTCTTC.

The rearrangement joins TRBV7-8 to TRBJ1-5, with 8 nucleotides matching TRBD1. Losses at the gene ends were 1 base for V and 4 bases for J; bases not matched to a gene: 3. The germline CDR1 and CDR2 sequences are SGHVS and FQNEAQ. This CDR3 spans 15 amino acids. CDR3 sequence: CASSLGTGRNQPQHF. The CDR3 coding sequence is TGTGCCAGCAGCTTAGGGACAGGGCGAAATCAGCCCCAGCATTTT.

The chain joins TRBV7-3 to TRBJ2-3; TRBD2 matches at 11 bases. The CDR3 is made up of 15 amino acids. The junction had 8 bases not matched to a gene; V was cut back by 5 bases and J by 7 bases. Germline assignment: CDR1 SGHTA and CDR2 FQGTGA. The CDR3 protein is CASSPGLAARHTQYF. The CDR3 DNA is TGTGCCAGCAGCCCGGGACTAGCGGCCCGACATACGCAGTATTTT.

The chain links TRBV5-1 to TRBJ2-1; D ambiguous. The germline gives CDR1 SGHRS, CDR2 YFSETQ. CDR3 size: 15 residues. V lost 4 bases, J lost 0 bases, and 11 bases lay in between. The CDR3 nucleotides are TGCGCCAGCAGCGGAGCCAGTAGCTCCTACAATGAGCAGTTCTTC. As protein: CASSGASSSYNEQFF.

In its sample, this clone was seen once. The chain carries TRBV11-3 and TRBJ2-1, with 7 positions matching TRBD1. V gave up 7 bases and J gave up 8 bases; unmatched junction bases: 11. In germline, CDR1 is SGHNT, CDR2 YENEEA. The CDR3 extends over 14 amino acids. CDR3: CASTSTGSVDEQFF. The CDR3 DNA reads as TGTGCCAGCACTTCGACAGGGTCTGTGGATGAGCAGTTCTTC.

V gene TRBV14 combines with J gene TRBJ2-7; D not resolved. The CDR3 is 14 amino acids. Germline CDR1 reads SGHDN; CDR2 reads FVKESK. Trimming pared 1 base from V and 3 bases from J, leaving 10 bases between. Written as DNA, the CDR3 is TGTGCCAGCAGCCAAGGCCCCACAGTCTACGAGCAGTACTTC. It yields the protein CASSQGPTVYEQYF.

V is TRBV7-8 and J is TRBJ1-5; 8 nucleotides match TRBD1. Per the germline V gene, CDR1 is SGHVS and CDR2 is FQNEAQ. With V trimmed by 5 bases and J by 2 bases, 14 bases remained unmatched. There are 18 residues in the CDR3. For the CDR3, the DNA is TGTGCCAGCAGCCGGAACAAGGACAGGGCTATTGGCAATCAGCCCCAGCATTTT. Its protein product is CASSRNKDRAIGNQPQHF.

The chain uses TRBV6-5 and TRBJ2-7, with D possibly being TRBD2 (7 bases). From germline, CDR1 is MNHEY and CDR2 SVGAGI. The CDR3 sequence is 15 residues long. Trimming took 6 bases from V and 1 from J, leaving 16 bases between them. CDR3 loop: CASSHRGAGSYEQYF. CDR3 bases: TGTGCCAGCAGCCACCGGGGGGCAGGATCCTACGAGCAGTACTTC.

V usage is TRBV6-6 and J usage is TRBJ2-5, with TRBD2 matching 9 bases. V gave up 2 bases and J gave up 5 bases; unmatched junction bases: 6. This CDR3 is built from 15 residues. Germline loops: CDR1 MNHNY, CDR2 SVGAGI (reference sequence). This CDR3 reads CASSYPLAGVETQYF. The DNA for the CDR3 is TGTGCCAGCAGTTACCCTTTAGCGGGAGTGGAGACCCAGTACTTC.

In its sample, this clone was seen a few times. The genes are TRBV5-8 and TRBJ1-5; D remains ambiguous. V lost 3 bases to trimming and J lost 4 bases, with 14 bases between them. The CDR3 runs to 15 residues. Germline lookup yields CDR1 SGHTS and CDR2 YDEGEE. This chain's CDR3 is CASSWAEGGNQPQHF. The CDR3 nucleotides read TGTGCCAGCAGCTGGGCGGAGGGAGGGAATCAGCCCCAGCATTTT. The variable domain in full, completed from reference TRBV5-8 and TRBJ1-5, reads EAGVTQSPTHLIKTRGQQATLRCSPISGHTSVYWYQQALGLGLQFLLWYDEGEERNRGNFPPRFSGRQFPNYSSELNVNALELEDSALYLCASSWAEGGNQPQHFGDGTRLSIL.